The source of this T cell receptor (beta chain) is a study of blood T cell repertoires in COVID-19. Across the whole study: From the United States, Italy and Spain came samples of acute and convalescent COVID-19.

How the authors handled the data: Nucleated cell number was recorded as an estimate derived from reference gene primer amplification. The table came from immunoSEQ multiplex PCR; TCRdb's copy has only in-frame clones and leaves some out. D and trimming were read from the DNA, whereas the V and J calls and clone size are those reported in that table. The data show about 23,000 clones, 75% to 95% seen once. This CDR3 comprises 15 residues. CDR1 is LNHDA and CDR2 is SQIVND in the germline V gene (reference sequence). J gave up 4 bases and V 3 bases, and 8 bases lay outside the gene matches. V gene TRBV19 combines with J gene TRBJ1-1; 7 positions match TRBD1. This receptor was identified in a human donor in a cohort sampled during active COVID-19. Specimen: peripheral blood. This CDR3 is CASSILQGLGTEAFF. Here the CDR3 DNA reads TGTGCCAGTAGTATTTTACAGGGGCTTGGCACTGAAGCTTTCTTT.